A single sample is the source of the 2 T cell receptor beta chains below, sequenced in a study of blood T cell repertoires in COVID-19. Repertoires were generated with immunoSEQ multiplex PCR, while TCRdb's copy carries only in-frame clones and drops some. The sample has approximately 260,000 clones; more than 85% are singletons. Sequencing was performed on peripheral blood. The receptors here all came from a man aged 18 to 30 with active or convalescent COVID-19.

The V gene is TRBV6-4, the J gene TRBJ2-3, with D possibly being TRBD2 (6 bases). Trimming took off 6 bases at V and 2 bases at J, with 12 bases between the two ends. The germline V gene encodes CDR1 MRHNA and CDR2 SNTAGT. This CDR3 is built from 14 residues. CDR3 DNA sequence: TGTGCCAGCAGGGCGGGACTCCACACAGATACGCAGTATTTT. Its translation: CASRAGLHTDTQYF.

The chain links TRBV10-1 to TRBJ1-2; 7 bases are shared with TRBD1. The junction had 3 bases not matched to a gene; V was cut back by 6 bases and J by 2 bases. CDR3 length equals 13 residues. Germline-derived CDR1 and CDR2 are WNHNN and SYGVQD (reference sequence). The CDR3 DNA reads TGCGCCAGCAGCGCGGGACAGAACTATGGCTACACCTTC. This encodes CASSAGQNYGYTF.